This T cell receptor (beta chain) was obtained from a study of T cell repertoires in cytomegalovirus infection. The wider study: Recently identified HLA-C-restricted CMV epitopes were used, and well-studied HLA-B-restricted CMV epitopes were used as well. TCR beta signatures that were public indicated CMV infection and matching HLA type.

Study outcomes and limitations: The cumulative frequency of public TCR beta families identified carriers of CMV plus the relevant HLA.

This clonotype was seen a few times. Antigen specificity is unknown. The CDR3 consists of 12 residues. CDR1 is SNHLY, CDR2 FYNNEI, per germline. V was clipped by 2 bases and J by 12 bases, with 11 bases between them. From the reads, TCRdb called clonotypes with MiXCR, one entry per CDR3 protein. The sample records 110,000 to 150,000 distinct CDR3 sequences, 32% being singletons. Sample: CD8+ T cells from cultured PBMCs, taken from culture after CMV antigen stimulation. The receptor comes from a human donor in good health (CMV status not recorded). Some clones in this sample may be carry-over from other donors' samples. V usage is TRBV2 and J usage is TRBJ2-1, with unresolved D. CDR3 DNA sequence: TGTGCCAGCAGTGAATTTTGGGAAGGGCAGTTCTTC. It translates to CASSEFWEGQFF.